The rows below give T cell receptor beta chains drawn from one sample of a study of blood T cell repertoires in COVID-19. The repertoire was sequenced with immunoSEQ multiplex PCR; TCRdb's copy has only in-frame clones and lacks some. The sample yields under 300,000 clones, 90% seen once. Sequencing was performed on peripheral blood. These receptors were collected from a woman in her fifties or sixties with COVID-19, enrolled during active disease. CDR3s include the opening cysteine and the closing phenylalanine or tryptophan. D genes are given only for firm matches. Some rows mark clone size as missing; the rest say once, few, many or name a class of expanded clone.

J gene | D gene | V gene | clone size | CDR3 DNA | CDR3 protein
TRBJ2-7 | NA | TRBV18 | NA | TGTGCCAGCTCACCAGGACAGAGCTCCTACGAGCAGTACTTC | CASSPGQSSYEQYF
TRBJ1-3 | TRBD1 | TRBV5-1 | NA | TGCGCCAGCAGCCTCCCGGACAGGGCGGGAAACACCATATATTTT | CASSLPDRAGNTIYF
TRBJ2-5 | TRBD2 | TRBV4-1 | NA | TGCGCCAGCAGCCAAGATCCAAGCGGGGGGATCCAAGAGACCCAGTACTTC | CASSQDPSGGIQETQYF
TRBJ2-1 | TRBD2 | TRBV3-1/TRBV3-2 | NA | TGTGCCAGCAGCCGGACTAGCTCCAATGAGCAGTTCTTC | CASSRTSSNEQFF
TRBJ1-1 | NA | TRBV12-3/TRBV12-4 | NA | TGTGCCAGCAGTTCCAGGGGCCCCGCTGAAGCTTTCTTT | CASSSRGPAEAFF
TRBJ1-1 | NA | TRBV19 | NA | TGTGCCAGTAGTATCCCCCCCTCAGGGAACACTGAAGCTTTCTTT | CASSIPPSGNTEAFF
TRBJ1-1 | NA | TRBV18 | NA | TGTGCCAGCTCAATCCAGACCAGGGTGACTGAAGCTTTCTTT | CASSIQTRVTEAFF
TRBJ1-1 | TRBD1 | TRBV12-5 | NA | TGTGCTAGTGGTTTGGGCCTTCTCCGGGACAGAAACACTGAAGCTTTCTTT | CASGLGLLRDRNTEAFF
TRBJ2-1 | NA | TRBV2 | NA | TGTGCCAGCAGTGAAGCGGGAGGGGGAGTTAGAGATGAGCAGTTCTTC | CASSEAGGGVRDEQFF
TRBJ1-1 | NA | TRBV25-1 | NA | TGTGCCAGCACCGGAGGCACTGAAGCTTTCTTT | CASTGGTEAFF
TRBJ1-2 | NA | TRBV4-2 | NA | TGTGCCAGCAGCCAAGGGCGGGACGGAAACTATGGCTACACCTTC | CASSQGRDGNYGYTF
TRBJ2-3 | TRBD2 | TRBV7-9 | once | TGTGCCAGCAGCTTAGGTCCTAGCGGGGGAGACACAGATACGCAGTATTTT | CASSLGPSGGDTDTQYF
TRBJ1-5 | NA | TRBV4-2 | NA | TGTGCCAGCAGCCAGACAGAGAGCAATCAGCCCCAGCATTTT | CASSQTESNQPQHF
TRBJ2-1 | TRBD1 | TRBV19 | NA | TGTGCCAGCTCGGGGGACAGGGCGTATGAGCAGTTCTTC | CASSGDRAYEQFF
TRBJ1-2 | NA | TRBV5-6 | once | TGTGCCAGCAGCTCCACAGGGTATGGCTACACCTTC | CASSSTGYGYTF
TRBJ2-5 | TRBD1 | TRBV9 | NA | TGTGCCAGCAGCGTAGGCGTTAACAGGGGTATCCAAGAGACCCAGTACTTC | CASSVGVNRGIQETQYF
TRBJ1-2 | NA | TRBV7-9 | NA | TGTGCCAGCAGCCCACAGGGAAGCTATGGCTACACCTTC | CASSPQGSYGYTF
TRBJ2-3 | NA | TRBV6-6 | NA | TGTGCCAGCAGGTTGGGCGGCACAGATACGCAGTATTTT | CASRLGGTDTQYF
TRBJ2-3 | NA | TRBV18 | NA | TGTGCCAGCCCCCGGCCAGGGGGTCGGGAGCTGGATACGCAGTATTTT | CASPRPGGRELDTQYF
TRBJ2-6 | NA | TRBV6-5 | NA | TGTGCCAGCAGTTACTCACTCACTGGGGCCAACGTCCTGACTTTC | CASSYSLTGANVLTF
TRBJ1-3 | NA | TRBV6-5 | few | TGTGCCAGCACGTCTGGAAACACCATATATTTT | CASTSGNTIYF
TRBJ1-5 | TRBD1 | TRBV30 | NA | TGTGCCTGGAGTGGGGGACAGATTTATAGCAATCAGCCCCAGCATTTT | CAWSGGQIYSNQPQHF
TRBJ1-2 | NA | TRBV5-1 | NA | TGCGCCAGCAGACGGGACTCCGGGGACTATGGCTACACCTTC | CASRRDSGDYGYTF